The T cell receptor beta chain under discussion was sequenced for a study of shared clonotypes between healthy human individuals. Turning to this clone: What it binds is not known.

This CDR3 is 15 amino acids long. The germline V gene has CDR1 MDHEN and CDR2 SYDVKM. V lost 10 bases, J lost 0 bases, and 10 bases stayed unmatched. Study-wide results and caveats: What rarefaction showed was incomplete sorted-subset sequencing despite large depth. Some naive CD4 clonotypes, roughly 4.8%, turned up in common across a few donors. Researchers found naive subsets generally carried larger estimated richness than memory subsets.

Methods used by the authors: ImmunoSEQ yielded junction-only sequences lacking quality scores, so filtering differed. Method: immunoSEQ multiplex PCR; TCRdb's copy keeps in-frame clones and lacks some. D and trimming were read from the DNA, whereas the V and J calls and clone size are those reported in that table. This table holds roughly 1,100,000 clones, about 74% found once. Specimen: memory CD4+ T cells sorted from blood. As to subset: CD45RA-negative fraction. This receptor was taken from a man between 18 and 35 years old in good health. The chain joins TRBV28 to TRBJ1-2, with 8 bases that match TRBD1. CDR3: CATRGQGVTNYGYTF. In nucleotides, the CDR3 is TGTGCCACCCGCGGACAGGGTGTCACTAACTATGGCTACACCTTC.